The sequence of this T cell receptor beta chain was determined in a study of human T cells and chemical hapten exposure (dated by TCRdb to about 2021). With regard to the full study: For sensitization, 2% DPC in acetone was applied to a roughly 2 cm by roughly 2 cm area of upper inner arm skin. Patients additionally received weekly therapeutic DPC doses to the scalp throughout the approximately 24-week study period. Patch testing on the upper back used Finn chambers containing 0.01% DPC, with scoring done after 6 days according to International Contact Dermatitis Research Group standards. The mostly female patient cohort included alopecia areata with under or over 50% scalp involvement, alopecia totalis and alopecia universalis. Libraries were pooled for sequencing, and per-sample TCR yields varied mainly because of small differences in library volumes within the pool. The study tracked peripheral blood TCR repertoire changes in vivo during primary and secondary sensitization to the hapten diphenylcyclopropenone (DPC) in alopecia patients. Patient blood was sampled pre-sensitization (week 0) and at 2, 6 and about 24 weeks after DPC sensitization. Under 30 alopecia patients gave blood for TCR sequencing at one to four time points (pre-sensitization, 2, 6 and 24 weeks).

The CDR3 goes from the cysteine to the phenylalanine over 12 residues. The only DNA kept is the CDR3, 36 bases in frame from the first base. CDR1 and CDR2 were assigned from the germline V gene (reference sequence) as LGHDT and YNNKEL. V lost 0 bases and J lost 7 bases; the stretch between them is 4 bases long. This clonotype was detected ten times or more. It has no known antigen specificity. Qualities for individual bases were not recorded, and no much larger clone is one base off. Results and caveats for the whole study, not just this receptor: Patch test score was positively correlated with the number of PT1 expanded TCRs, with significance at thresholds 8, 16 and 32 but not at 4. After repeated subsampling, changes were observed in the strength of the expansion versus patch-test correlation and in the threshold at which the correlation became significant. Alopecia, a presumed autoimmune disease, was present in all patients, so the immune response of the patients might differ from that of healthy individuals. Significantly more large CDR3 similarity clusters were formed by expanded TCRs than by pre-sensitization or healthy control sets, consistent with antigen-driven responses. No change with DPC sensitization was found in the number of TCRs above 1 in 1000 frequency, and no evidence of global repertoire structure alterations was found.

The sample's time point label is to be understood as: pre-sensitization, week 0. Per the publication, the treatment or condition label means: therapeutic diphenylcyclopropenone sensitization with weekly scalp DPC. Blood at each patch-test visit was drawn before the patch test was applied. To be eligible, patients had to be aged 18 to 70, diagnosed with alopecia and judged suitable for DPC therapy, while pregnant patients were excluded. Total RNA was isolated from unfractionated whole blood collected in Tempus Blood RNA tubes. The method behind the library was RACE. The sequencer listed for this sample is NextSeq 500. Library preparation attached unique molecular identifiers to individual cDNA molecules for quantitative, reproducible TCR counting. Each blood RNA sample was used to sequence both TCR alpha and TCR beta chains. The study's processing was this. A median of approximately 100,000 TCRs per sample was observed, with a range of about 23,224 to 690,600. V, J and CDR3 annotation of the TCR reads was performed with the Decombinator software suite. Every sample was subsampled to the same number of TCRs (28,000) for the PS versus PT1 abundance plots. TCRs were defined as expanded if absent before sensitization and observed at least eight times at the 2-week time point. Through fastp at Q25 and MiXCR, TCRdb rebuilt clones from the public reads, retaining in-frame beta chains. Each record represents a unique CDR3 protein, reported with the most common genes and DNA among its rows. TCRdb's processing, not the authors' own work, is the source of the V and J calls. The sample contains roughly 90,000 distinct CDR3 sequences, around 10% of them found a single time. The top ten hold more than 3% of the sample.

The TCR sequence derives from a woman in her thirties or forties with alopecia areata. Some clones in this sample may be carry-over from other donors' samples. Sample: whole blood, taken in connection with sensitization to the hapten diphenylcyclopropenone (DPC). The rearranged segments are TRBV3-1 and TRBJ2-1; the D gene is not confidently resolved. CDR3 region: CASSQEGNEQFF. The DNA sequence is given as TGTGCCAGCAGCCAAGAGGGAAATGAGCAGTTCTTC.